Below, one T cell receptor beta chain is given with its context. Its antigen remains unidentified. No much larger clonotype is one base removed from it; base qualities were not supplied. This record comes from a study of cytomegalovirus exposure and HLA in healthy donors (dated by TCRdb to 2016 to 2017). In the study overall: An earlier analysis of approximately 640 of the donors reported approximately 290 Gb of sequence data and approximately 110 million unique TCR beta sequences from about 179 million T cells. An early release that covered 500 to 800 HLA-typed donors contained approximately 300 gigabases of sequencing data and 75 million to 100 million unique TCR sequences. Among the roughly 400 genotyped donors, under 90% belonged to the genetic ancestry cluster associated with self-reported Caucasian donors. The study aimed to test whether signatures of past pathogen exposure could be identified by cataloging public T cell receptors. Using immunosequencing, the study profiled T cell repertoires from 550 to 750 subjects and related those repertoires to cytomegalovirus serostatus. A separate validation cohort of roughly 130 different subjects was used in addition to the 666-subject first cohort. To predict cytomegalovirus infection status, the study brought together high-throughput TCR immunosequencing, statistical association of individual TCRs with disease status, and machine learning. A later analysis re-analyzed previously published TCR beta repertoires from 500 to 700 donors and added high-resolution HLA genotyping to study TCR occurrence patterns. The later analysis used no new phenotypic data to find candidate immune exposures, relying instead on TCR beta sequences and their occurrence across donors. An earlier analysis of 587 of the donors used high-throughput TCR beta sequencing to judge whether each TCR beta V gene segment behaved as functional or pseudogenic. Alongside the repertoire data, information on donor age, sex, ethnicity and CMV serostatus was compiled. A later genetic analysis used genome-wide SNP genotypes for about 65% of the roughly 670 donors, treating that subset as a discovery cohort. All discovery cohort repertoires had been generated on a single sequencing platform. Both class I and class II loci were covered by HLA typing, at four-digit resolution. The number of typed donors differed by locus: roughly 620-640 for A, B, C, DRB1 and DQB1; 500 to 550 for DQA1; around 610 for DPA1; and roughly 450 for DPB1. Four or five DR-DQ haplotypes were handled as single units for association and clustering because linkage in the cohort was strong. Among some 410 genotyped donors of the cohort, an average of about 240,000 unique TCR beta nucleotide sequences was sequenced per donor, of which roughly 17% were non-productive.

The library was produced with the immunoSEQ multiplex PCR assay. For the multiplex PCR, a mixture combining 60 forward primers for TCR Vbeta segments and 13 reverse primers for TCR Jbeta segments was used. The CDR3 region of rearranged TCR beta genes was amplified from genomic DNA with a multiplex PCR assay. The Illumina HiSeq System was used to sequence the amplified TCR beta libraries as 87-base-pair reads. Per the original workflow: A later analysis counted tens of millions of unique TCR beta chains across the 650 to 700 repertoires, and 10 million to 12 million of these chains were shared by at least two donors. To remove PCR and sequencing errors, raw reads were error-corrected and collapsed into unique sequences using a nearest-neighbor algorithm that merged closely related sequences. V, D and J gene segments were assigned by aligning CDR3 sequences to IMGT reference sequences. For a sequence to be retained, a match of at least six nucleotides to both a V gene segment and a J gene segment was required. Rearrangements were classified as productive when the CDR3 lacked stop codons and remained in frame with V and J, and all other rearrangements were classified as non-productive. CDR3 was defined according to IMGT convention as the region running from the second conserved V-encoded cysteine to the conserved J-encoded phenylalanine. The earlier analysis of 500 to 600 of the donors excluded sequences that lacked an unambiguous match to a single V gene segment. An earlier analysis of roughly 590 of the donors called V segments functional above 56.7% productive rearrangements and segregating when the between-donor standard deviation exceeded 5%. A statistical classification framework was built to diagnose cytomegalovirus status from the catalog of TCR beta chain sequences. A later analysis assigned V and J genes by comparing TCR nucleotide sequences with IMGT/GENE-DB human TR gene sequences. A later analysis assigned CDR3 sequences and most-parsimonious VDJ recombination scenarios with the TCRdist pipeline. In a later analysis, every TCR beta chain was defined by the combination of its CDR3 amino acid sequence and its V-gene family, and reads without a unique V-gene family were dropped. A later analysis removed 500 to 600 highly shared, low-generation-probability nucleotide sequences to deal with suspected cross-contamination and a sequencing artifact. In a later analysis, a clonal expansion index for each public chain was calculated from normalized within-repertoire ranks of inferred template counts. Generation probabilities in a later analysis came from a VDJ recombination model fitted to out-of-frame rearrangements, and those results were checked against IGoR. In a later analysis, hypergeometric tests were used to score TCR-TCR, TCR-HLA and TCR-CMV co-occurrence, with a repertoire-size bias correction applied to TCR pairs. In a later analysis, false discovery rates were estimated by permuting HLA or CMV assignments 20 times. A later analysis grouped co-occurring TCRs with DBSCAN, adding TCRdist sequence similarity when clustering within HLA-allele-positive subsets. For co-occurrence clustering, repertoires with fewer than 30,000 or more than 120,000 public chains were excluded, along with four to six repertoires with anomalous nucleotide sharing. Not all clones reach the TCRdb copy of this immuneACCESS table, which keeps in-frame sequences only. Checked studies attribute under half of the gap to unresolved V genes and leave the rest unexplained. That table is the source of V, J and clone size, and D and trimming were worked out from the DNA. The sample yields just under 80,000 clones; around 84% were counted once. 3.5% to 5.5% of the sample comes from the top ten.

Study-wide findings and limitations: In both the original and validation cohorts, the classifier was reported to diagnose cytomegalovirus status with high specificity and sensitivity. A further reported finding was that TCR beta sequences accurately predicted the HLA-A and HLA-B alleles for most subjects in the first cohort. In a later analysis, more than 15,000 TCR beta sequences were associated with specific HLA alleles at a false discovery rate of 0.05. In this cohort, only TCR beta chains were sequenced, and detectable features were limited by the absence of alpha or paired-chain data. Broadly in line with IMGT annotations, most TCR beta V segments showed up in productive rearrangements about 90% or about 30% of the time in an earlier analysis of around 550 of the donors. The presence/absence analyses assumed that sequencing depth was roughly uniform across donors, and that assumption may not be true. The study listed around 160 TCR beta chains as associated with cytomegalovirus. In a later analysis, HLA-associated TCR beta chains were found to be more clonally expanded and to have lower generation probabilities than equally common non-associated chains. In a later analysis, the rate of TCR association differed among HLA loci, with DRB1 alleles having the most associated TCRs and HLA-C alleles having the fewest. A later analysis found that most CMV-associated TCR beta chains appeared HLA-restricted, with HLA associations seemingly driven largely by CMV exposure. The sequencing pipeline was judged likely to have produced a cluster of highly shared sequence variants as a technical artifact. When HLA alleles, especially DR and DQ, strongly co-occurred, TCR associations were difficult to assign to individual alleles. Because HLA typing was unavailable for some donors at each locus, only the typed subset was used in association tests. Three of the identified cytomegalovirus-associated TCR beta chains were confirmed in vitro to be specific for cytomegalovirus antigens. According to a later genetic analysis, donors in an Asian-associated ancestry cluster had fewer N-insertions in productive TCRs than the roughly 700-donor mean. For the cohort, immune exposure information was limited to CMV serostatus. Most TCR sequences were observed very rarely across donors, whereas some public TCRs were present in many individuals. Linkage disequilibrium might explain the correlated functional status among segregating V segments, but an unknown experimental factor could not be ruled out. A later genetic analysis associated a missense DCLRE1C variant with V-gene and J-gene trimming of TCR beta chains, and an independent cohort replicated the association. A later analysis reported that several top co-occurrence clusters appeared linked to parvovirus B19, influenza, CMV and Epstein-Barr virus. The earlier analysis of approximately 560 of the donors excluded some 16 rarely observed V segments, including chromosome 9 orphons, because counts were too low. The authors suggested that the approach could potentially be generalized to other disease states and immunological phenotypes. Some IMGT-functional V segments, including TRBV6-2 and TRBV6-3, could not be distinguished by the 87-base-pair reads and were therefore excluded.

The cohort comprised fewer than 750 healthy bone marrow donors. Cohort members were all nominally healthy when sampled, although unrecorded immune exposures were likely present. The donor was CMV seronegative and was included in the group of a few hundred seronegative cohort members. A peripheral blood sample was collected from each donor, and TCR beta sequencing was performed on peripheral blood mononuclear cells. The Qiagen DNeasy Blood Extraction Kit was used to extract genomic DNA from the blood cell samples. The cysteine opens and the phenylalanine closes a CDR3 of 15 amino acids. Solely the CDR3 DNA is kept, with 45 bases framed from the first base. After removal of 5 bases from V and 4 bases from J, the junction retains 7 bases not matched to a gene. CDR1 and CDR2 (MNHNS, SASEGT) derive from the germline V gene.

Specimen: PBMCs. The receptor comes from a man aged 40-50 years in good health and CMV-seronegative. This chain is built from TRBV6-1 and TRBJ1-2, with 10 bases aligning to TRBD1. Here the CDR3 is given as CASSLTGTGVYGYTF. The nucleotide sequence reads TGTGCCAGCAGTCTAACCGGGACAGGGGTCTATGGCTACACCTTC.